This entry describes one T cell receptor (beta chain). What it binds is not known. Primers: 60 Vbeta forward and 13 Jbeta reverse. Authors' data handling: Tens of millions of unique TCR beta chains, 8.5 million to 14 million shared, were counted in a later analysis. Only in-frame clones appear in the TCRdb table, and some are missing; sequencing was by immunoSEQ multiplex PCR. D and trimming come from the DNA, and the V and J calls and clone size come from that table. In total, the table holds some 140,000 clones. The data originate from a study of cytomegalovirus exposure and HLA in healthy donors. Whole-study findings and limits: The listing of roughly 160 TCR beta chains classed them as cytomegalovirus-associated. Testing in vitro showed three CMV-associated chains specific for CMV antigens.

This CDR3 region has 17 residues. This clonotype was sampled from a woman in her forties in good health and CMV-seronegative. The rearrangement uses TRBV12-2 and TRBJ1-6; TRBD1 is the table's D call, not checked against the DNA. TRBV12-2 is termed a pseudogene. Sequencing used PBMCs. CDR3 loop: CASRLGPDTSEDSPLHF. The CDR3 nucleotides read TGTGCAAGTCGCTTAGGGCCCGACACTTCAGAAGATTCACCCCTCCACTTT.